This T cell receptor (beta chain) originates from a study of response to subunit inactivated influenza vaccine. The CDR3 contains 17 residues. The ends lost 1 base at V and 2 bases at J; junction bases unmatched: 7. The germline gives CDR1 MDHEN, CDR2 SYDVKM. Each CDR3 protein is one row after TCRdb ran MiXCR on the RT-PCR reads. This table holds approximately 520,000 distinct CDR3 sequences, around 25% found once. This clonotype appeared many times. As yet, its antigen is unknown. Study-level results: There was a suggestion from the authors that each seasonal influenza vaccination recruits few new T cells.

This sequence joins TRBV28 and TRBJ1-5, with 8 positions matching TRBD1. Sequencing used CD4+ T cells sorted from PBMCs, obtained roughly 5 days after vaccination. The source is a man aged 50 to 59 who received an inactivated influenza vaccine. CDR3 residues: CASSLLRTGTGNQPQHF. The DNA of the CDR3 is TGTGCCAGCAGTTTATTAAGGACAGGGACGGGCAATCAGCCCCAGCATTTT.